Following are 5 T cell receptor beta chains from one sample sequenced in a study of a mutant IDH1 vaccine in newly diagnosed glioma. Repertoires were generated with immunoSEQ multiplex PCR, while TCRdb's copy carries only in-frame clones and drops some. The sample lists 75,000 to 100,000 clones, more than 65% occurring once. The sample's time point: baseline, week 1 (first vaccination visit). Treatment here: pre-vaccination baseline after standard-of-care therapy. Material: PBMCs, obtained from a glioma patient treated with radiotherapy, temozolomide or both. Receptor source: a man aged 35 to 55 with glioma. Some clones in this sample may be carry-over from other donors' samples.

The V and J genes are TRBV6-5 and TRBJ2-7; D tentatively fits TRBD1 or TRBD2 (5 bases each). V was cut by 6 bases and J by 12 bases, with 21 bases left in between. The CDR3 is 13 residues long. Germline V gives CDR1 MNHEY, CDR2 SVGAGI. The CDR3, as DNA: TGTGCCAGCAGCCCCGGGACCTCAGGGTCCCCGTACTTC. Translation: CASSPGTSGSPYF.

The chain recombines TRBV9 with TRBJ2-7, with D perhaps being TRBD1 or TRBD2 (7 bases each). The CDR3 runs to 17 residues. V lost 4 bases, J lost 3 bases, and 23 bases lay in between. CDR1 is SGDLS and CDR2 is YYNGEE in the germline V gene. The CDR3 DNA is TGTGCCAGCAGCCCTCACCCCCAGCAGGGGGGGTACTACGAGCAGTACTTC. It specifies CASSPHPQQGGYYEQYF.

The chain is built from TRBV19 and TRBJ1-3; 7 bases are a match to TRBD1. This CDR3 spans 13 amino acids. The V segment lost 7 bases and the J segment 1 base; nucleotides outside the gene matches: 1. Per germline, CDR1 LNHDA and CDR2 SQIVND (reference sequence). The CDR3 is CASNRGSGNTIYF. The CDR3 region has the DNA TGTGCCAGTAACAGGGGATCTGGAAACACCATATATTTT.

This sequence joins TRBV5-5 and TRBJ2-7; D may be TRBD1 (6 bases). V lost 2 bases to trimming and J lost 2 bases, with 11 bases between them. The CDR3 contains 14 residues. The V gene's germline CDR1 is SGHKS and CDR2 YYEKEE (reference sequence). The DNA of the CDR3 is TGTGCCAGCAGCTTCTTAGGGGGTACCTACGAGCAGTACTTC. Protein: CASSFLGGTYEQYF. Based on the CDR3 plus reference TRBV5-5 and TRBJ2-7, the full variable domain is DAGVTQSPTHLIKTRGQQVTLRCSPISGHKSVSWYQQVLGQGPQFIFQYYEKEERGRGNFPDRFSARQFPNYSSELNVNALLLGDSALYLCASSFLGGTYEQYFGPGTRLTVT.

V usage is TRBV7-6 and J usage is TRBJ1-1; D may be TRBD1 (5 bases). Germline CDR1 reads SGHVS; CDR2 reads FNYEAQ. The CDR3 loop spans 13 amino acids. The V end was cut by 1 base, the J end by 7 bases, with 10 bases between. The CDR3 DNA sequence: TGTGCCAGCAGCTTAGTAGGGGTGAGTGAAGCTTTCTTT. Translation gives CASSLVGVSEAFF.